This is a list of T cell receptor beta chains from one sample in a study of blood T cell repertoires in COVID-19. Using immunoSEQ multiplex PCR, the repertoire was profiled, and TCRdb retains in-frame clones only, with some absent. Seen here are about 150,000 clones, around three quarters observed once, and the top ten hold about 4%. The sample consisted of peripheral blood. These receptors came from a man in his fifties or sixties with acute or convalescent COVID-19. CDR3s include the opening cysteine and the closing phenylalanine or tryptophan. D genes are given only for firm matches. Clone sizes are given selectively: once, few, many, or a class where the clone is expanded.

v_gene	abundance	d_gene	j_gene	CDR3nt	CDR3aa
TRBV2	-	-	TRBJ2-6	TGTGCCAGCAGTGGCCAACTCTCTGGGGCCAACGTCCTGACTTTC	CASSGQLSGANVLTF
TRBV5-4	-	-	TRBJ2-4	TGTGCCAGCAGCACTGAGAGGGCCAAAAACATTCAGTACTTC	CASSTERAKNIQYF
TRBV9	-	-	TRBJ1-1	TGTGCCAGCAGCGTAGGAACAGGCACTAACACTGAAGCTTTCTTT	CASSVGTGTNTEAFF
TRBV7-8	once	TRBD1	TRBJ2-3	TGTGCCAGCAGCTCTTGGGACAGGGGGAATTCGGATACGCAGTATTTT	CASSSWDRGNSDTQYF
TRBV28	once	TRBD1	TRBJ2-1	TGTGCCAGCAGTACAGGGGCTGGCAATGAGCAGTTCTTC	CASSTGAGNEQFF
TRBV9	-	-	TRBJ2-6	TGTGCCAGCAGCGTTTATCCGGGGGCCAACGTCCTGACTTTC	CASSVYPGANVLTF
TRBV5-1	-	TRBD1	TRBJ1-2	TGCGCCAGCAGAAGCGACAGGGGGTGGAACTATGGCTACACCTTC	CASRSDRGWNYGYTF
TRBV5-1	-	-	TRBJ1-1	TGCGCCAGCAGCCGGGGACTCCAAGGCTACACTGAAGCTTTCTTT	CASSRGLQGYTEAFF
TRBV2	few	-	TRBJ1-3	TGTGCCAGCAGAGAGTGGGACAACTCTGGAAACACCATATATTTT	CASREWDNSGNTIYF
TRBV11-2	-	-	TRBJ2-2	TGTGCCAGCAGCTTAGATATTGACTCCTTGTGGTTTTTT	CASSLDIDSLWFF
TRBV29-1	many	TRBD1	TRBJ2-7	TGCAGCGTGGACAGGGGAGGTAGTTTCGGGCAGTACTTC	CSVDRGGSFGQYF
TRBV6-5	-	TRBD1	TRBJ1-3	TGTGCCAGCAGACGGGACAGGGCTTCTGGAAACACCATATATTTT	CASRRDRASGNTIYF
TRBV12-3/TRBV12-4	few	TRBD1	TRBJ2-7	TGTGCCAGCAGGCAGGGGGCGCTCCACGAGCAGTACTTC	CASRQGALHEQYF
TRBV9	few	-	TRBJ1-5	TGTGCCAGCAGCGTAAGCGGGGGAGTGAATCAGCCCCAGCATTTT	CASSVSGGVNQPQHF
TRBV27	-	-	TRBJ2-1	TGTGCCAGTGGGGGGAGCTCCTACAATGAGCAGTTCTTC	CASGGSSYNEQFF
TRBV5-1	-	-	TRBJ2-2	TGCGCCAGCAGCTTGGCCTTGGGGGCTAACCCCGGGGAGCTGTTTTTT	CASSLALGANPGELFF
TRBV7-9	few	-	TRBJ2-7	TGTGCCAGCAGGGTTAACGGGTTCGACGAGCAGTACTTC	CASRVNGFDEQYF
TRBV6-5	-	TRBD1	TRBJ1-2	TGTGCCAGCAGACCACCCGGGACAGGCGATGGCTACACCTTC	CASRPPGTGDGYTF
TRBV20-1	-	-	TRBJ1-1	TGCAGTGCCAGTCGGGGGGGAACTGAAGCTTTCTTT	CSASRGGTEAFF
TRBV24-1	-	-	TRBJ2-3	TGTGCCACCAGTGATGGAGACTTTACAGATACGCAGTATTTT	CATSDGDFTDTQYF
TRBV24-1	few	-	TRBJ2-7	TGTGCCACCAGTGATCTAGGGACACACCCGACCTACGAGCAGTACTTC	CATSDLGTHPTYEQYF
TRBV6-1	-	-	TRBJ1-6	TGTGCCAGCAGTGAACAGGGGCCAGGCAATTCACCCCTCCACTTT	CASSEQGPGNSPLHF
TRBV3-1/TRBV3-2	-	-	TRBJ2-1	TGTGCCAGCAGCCAAGCCCTGACTCAGTACAATGAGCAGTTCTTC	CASSQALTQYNEQFF
TRBV5-4	few	-	TRBJ2-5	TGTGCCAGCAGCATACCACAGGGGGGGATTGAGACCCAGTACTTC	CASSIPQGGIETQYF
TRBV11-3	-	TRBD2	TRBJ2-1	TGTGCCAGCAGCCCCCAGGGAGGGACCTACAATGAGCAGTTCTTC	CASSPQGGTYNEQFF
TRBV15	once	-	TRBJ2-1	TGTGCCACCAGCAGAGACACGGGAGTCGGCAATGAGCAGTTCTTC	CATSRDTGVGNEQFF
TRBV11-2	-	-	TRBJ1-5	TGTGCCAGCAGCTTAGACGCCAGGGGATGGGGTCAGCCCCAGCATTTT	CASSLDARGWGQPQHF
TRBV7-8	once	-	TRBJ2-5	TGTGCCAGCAGCCCCTGGAGGAGGGTTGGGGAGACCCAGTACTTC	CASSPWRRVGETQYF
TRBV20-1	-	-	TRBJ2-7	TGCAGTGCACTAGCTCCCTACGAGCAGTACTTC	CSALAPYEQYF
TRBV5-1	-	-	TRBJ1-5	TGCGCCAGCAGCTTGGTGCCAGGGCCTCAGCCCCAGCATTTT	CASSLVPGPQPQHF
TRBV5-1	-	TRBD2	TRBJ2-3	TGCGCCAGCAGCTTGACTAGCGGGAGGGAGAGGACAGATACGCAGTATTTT	CASSLTSGRERTDTQYF
TRBV19	-	-	TRBJ2-3	TGTGCCAGTAGTATAGTGGCGGGATCCACAGATACGCAGTATTTT	CASSIVAGSTDTQYF
TRBV9	-	TRBD1	TRBJ1-2	TGTGCCAGCAGAGATAATCCGGGACAGGCCCACAAGAGGGGCTACACCTTC	CASRDNPGQAHKRGYTF
TRBV10-3	-	TRBD2	TRBJ2-1	TGTGCCATCAGTGACGGCGGGAGTAGGTACAATGAGCAGTTCTTC	CAISDGGSRYNEQFF
TRBV28	-	TRBD2	TRBJ2-1	TGTGCCAGCTTAGCGGGACGGAATGAGCAGTTCTTC	CASLAGRNEQFF
TRBV3-1/TRBV3-2	-	TRBD1	TRBJ2-4	TGTGCCAGCAGCCAAGGGACAGGGGGTAACATTCAGTACTTC	CASSQGTGGNIQYF
TRBV6-2/TRBV6-3	-	TRBD2	TRBJ2-5	TGTGCCAGCAGCCTAGGACTAGCGGGAGTCGTTAGGAAGACCCAGTACTTC	CASSLGLAGVVRKTQYF
TRBV2	many	TRBD1	TRBJ2-1	TGTGCCAGCAGTGAGTGGGAGGCGGGACAGGACTACAATGAGCAGTTCTTC	CASSEWEAGQDYNEQFF
TRBV7-3	-	TRBD1	TRBJ2-1	TGTGCCAGCAGCCGACAGGGGGAGGATGAGCAGTTCTTC	CASSRQGEDEQFF
TRBV30	-	-	TRBJ2-2	TGTGCCTGGAGTGCGGGAGTAAGGACCGGGGAGCTGTTTTTT	CAWSAGVRTGELFF
TRBV5-8	-	-	TRBJ2-1	TGTGCCAGCAGCTTGGCGATCGGGAACAATGAGCAGTTCTTC	CASSLAIGNNEQFF
TRBV19	-	TRBD1	TRBJ1-2	TGTGCCAGTACCCCCCAAGGAGACAGGGGGCTCTATGGCTACACCTTC	CASTPQGDRGLYGYTF
TRBV3-1/TRBV3-2	-	-	TRBJ2-7	TGTGCCAGCAGCCAAGTATCGAGCGGAGTCTACGAGCAGTACTTC	CASSQVSSGVYEQYF
TRBV5-1	-	TRBD1	TRBJ2-7	TGCGCCAGCAGCTTGTTGACAGGGGATGCCTACGAGCAGTACTTC	CASSLLTGDAYEQYF
TRBV15	-	-	TRBJ1-1	TGTGCCACCAGCCTTCCAAGGGGTCTAAGAACTGAAGCTTTCTTT	CATSLPRGLRTEAFF
TRBV6-1	-	-	TRBJ2-7	TGTGCCAGCAGTGGAACCTCCGGGAGAGGGGTGAGAAACGAGCAGTACTTC	CASSGTSGRGVRNEQYF
TRBV10-3	-	TRBD2	TRBJ2-1	TGTGCCACGGAAGAACTAGCGGGATACAATGAGCAGTTCTTC	CATEELAGYNEQFF